Below, 23 T cell receptor beta chains from the same sample are listed, as sequenced in a study of naive and memory T cell subsets. Both TRBC1 and TRBC2 were covered by a beta constant-region primer of two equimolar oligonucleotides. One entry per CDR3 protein, called by TCRdb with MiXCR from the UMI-ligation and nested PCR reads. The table lists under 150,000 distinct CDR3 sequences, 17% of them singletons. Sequenced sample: naive CD4+ T cells from blood. These receptors originate from a human donor in good health.

The chain is built from TRBV12-3 or TRBV12-4 and TRBJ2-1, with 9 bases identical to TRBD2. V gave up 3 bases and J gave up 7 bases; unmatched junction bases: 4. This CDR3 has 14 residues. The CDR3 loop is CASSLTSGANEQFF. The CDR3 nucleotides read TGTGCCAGCAGTTTGACTAGCGGAGCTAATGAGCAGTTCTTC.

As concerns this clonotype: A much bigger clone sits one base away, suggesting this may be a read error. The CDR3 reads CNAREASGRDGDTQYF. CDR3 coding DNA: TGCAATGCTAGAGAGGCTAGCGGGAGGGATGGAGATACGCAGTATTTT. This chain uses TRBV20-1 with TRBJ2-3; 12 bases are a match to TRBD2. The CDR3 is 16 amino acids. Per germline, CDR1 DFQATT and CDR2 SNEGSKA (reference sequence).

This clonotype was counted between two and nine times. The J gene is TRBJ2-4, the V gene TRBV20-1; D ambiguous. This CDR3 has 16 amino acids. V lost 3 bases and J 0 bases, leaving 15 bases between the germline ends. Germline CDR1 and CDR2: DFQATT and SNEGSKA (reference sequence). The DNA of the CDR3 is TGCAGTGCTAGGGCCCCTGTAGCAATAGCCAAAAACATTCAGTACTTC. Its translation: CSARAPVAIAKNIQYF.

V and J are TRBV28 and TRBJ2-3; D gene unclear. Germline CDR1 reads MDHEN; CDR2 reads SYDVKM. This CDR3 has 16 amino acids. V was pared by 3 bases and J by 4 bases, with 17 bases between. The CDR3, as DNA: TGTGCCAGCAGTTTGGAAGGAGCCCCCGTCCCAGATACGCAGTATTTT. Translation: CASSLEGAPVPDTQYF. The whole variable domain, remainder taken from reference TRBV28 and TRBJ2-3, is DVKVTQSSRYLVKRTGEKVFLECVQDMDHENMFWYRQDPGLGLRLIYFSYDVKMKEKGDIPEGYSVSREKKERFSLILESASTNQTSMYLCASSLEGAPVPDTQYFGPGTRLTVL.

The rearrangement links TRBV13 to TRBJ2-5; D call uncertain. The germline gives CDR1 PRHDT, CDR2 FYEKMQ (reference sequence). V was shortened by 5 bases and J by 5 bases, with 12 bases between the two germline ends. There are 13 residues in the CDR3. The CDR3 nucleotides are TGTGCCAGCAGCAAGGGCAGTCCGGAGACCCAGTACTTC. It encodes CASSKGSPETQYF. The whole variable domain, filled in from reference TRBV13 and TRBJ2-5, reads AAGVIQSPRHLIKEKRETATLKCYPIPRHDTVYWYQQGPGQDPQFLISFYEKMQSDKGSIPDRFSAQQFSDYHSELNMSSLELGDSALYFCASSKGSPETQYFGPGTRLLVL.

Only a few counts were recorded for this clonotype. This chain connects TRBV5-1 to TRBJ1-1; 7 nucleotides line up with TRBD1. The CDR3 extends over 14 amino acids. V lost 4 bases, J lost 7 bases, and 10 bases stayed unmatched. Germline V gene lookup returns CDR1 SGHRS and CDR2 YFSETQ. This chain's CDR3 is CASSPDRRGGEAFF. For the CDR3, the DNA is TGCGCCAGCAGCCCGGACAGGAGAGGCGGTGAAGCTTTCTTT.

This clonotype appeared a few times. This sequence joins TRBV20-1 and TRBJ2-1; 8 bases are shared with TRBD2. V lost 5 bases to trimming and J lost 8 bases; unmatched junction nucleotides: 11. The CDR3 is 14 residues long. Germline CDR1 and CDR2: DFQATT and SNEGSKA (reference sequence). The CDR3 region has the DNA TGCAGTGCTTCGCGGCGCGGGAGGATCCATGAGCAGTTCTTC. This encodes CSASRRGRIHEQFF.

The V and J genes are TRBV5-1 and TRBJ1-3; D might be TRBD1 (6 bases). In germline, CDR1 is SGHRS, CDR2 YFSETQ. Trimming took off 4 bases at V and 2 bases at J, with 16 bases between the two ends. The CDR3 loop spans 16 amino acids. In DNA, the CDR3 is TGCGCCAGCAGCGTTAACAGGGTCGGGACTGGAAACACCATATATTTT. Translation gives CASSVNRVGTGNTIYF.

This clonotype showed up many times. This chain uses TRBV11-2 with TRBJ2-5, with D maybe TRBD2 (5 bases). V was cut by 0 bases and J by 5 bases, with 19 bases left in between. CDR1 SGHAT and CDR2 FQNNGV come from the germline V gene. There are 17 residues in the CDR3. CDR3 sequence: CASSLERRVLAGETQYF. For the CDR3, the DNA is TGTGCCAGCAGCTTAGAACGCCGGGTTCTAGCTGGGGAGACCCAGTACTTC. The full variable domain, its missing parts supplied by reference TRBV11-2 and TRBJ2-5, is EAGVAQSPRYKIIEKRQSVAFWCNPISGHATLYWYQQILGQGPKLLIQFQNNGVVDDSQLPKDRFSAERLKGVDSTLKIQPAKLEDSAVYLCASSLERRVLAGETQYFGPGTRLLVL.

This clonotype was found a few times. The CDR3 bases are TGTGCCTGGAATAGGGGGACCCCAGATACGCAGTATTTT. The encoded protein is CAWNRGTPDTQYF. V and J are TRBV30 and TRBJ2-3, with D possibly being TRBD1 (6 bases). This CDR3 is built from 13 residues. V was pared by 4 bases and J by 4 bases, with 12 bases between. Germline loops: CDR1 GTSNPN, CDR2 SVGIG (reference sequence).

This clonotype was seen a few times. Here the CDR3 reads CASSFWGLAYEQYF. CDR3 DNA sequence: TGTGCCAGCAGCTTTTGGGGTTTAGCCTACGAGCAGTACTTC. The V call is TRBV7-2, the J call TRBJ2-7; no reliable D call. CDR1 and CDR2 from the germline V gene are SGHTA and FQGNSA. The length of the CDR3 is 14 residues. Trimming stripped 3 bases from V and 2 bases from J, with 11 bases between. The full variable domain, its missing parts supplied by reference TRBV7-2 and TRBJ2-7, is GAGVSQSPSNKVTEKGKDVELRCDPISGHTALYWYRQSLGQGLEFLIYFQGNSAPDKSGLPSDRFSAERTGGSVSTLTIQRTQQEDSAVYLCASSFWGLAYEQYFGPGTRLTVT.

The gene calls are TRBV6-2 or TRBV6-3 and TRBJ2-7, with D perhaps matching TRBD1 or TRBD2 (6 bases each). Trimming left V 2 bases short and J 5 bases short, with 16 bases between. The CDR3 totals 15 residues. Germline CDR1 MNHEY, CDR2 SVGEGT. CDR3 residues: CASSYLRGTSNEQYF. The CDR3 DNA follows: TGTGCCAGCAGTTACCTAAGGGGGACTTCCAACGAGCAGTACTTC.

This clonotype has just a few counts. The chain couples TRBV12-3 or TRBV12-4 to TRBJ2-3; possible D gene TRBD1, 6 bases. This CDR3 has 13 residues. Trimming stripped 5 bases from V and 4 bases from J, with 10 bases between. This CDR3 is CASSQQGPDTQYF. The CDR3 DNA reads as TGTGCCAGCAGTCAACAGGGCCCAGATACGCAGTATTTT.

This clonotype was observed many times. The chain has TRBV6-5 and TRBJ2-3, with 11 bases fitting TRBD2. The germline V gene has CDR1 MNHEY and CDR2 SVGAGI. V lost 6 bases, J lost 3 bases, and 2 bases stayed unmatched. CDR3 length: 14 amino acids. The CDR3 nucleotides read TGTGCCAGCAGGCGGACTAGCGGGACAGATACGCAGTATTTT. Its translation is CASRRTSGTDTQYF.

This clonotype was recorded a few times. The chain employs TRBV27 and TRBJ2-3; the match to TRBD2 covers 10 bases. The CDR3 extends over 18 amino acids. The trim removed 3 bases at V and 3 bases at J, leaving 12 bases unmatched. Germline values: CDR1 MNHEY, CDR2 SMNVEV (reference sequence). This chain's CDR3 is CASSLWSGRAWGTDTQYF. CDR3 nucleotides: TGTGCCAGCAGTTTGTGGAGCGGGAGGGCCTGGGGGACAGATACGCAGTATTTT.

This clonotype occurred a few times. The chain couples TRBV4-1 to TRBJ2-3; TRBD2 matches 16 bases. The germline CDR1 and CDR2 sequences are MGHRA and YSYEKL. This CDR3 comprises 19 residues. Losses at the gene ends were 0 bases for V and 2 bases for J; bases not matched to a gene: 5. CDR3 residues: CASSQDPGTSGRATDTQYF. The CDR3 nucleotides are TGCGCCAGCAGCCAAGATCCCGGGACTAGCGGGAGGGCCACAGATACGCAGTATTTT.

This chain connects TRBV27 to TRBJ2-3; 7 bases agree with TRBD2. The CDR3 totals 14 residues. Germline-derived CDR1 and CDR2 are MNHEY and SMNVEV (reference sequence). Trimming at V came to 6 bases and at J to 3 bases, leaving 6 bases not matched to a gene. The CDR3 region has the DNA TGTGCCAGCAGGTTCCAGCGGGATACAGATACGCAGTATTTT. It specifies CASRFQRDTDTQYF.

This clonotype showed up just a few times. This chain links TRBV20-1 with TRBJ2-5; no firm D call. The length of the CDR3 is 12 residues. Germline V gene data show CDR1 as DFQATT and CDR2 as SNEGSKA (reference sequence). V gave up 2 bases and J gave up 2 bases, with 6 bases separating them. CDR3 sequence reads: CSARPPQETQYF. DNA for the CDR3: TGCAGTGCTAGACCCCCGCAAGAGACCCAGTACTTC.

This clonotype was detected a few times. This sequence joins TRBV7-8 and TRBJ2-1; 15 bases fit TRBD2. Trimming removed 6 bases from V and 3 bases from J; junction bases left unmatched: 24. This CDR3 comprises 23 residues. Germline CDR1 SGHVS, CDR2 FQNEAQ. The CDR3: CASRPKGLAGGTSLDLNYNEQFF. The CDR3 bases are TGTGCCAGCAGGCCGAAAGGACTAGCGGGAGGGACGTCTTTGGATCTCAACTACAATGAGCAGTTCTTC.

Ten or more counts support this clonotype. The chain uses TRBV7-9 and TRBJ2-1; D is uncertain. Germline V gene sequence: CDR1 SEHNR, CDR2 FQNEAQ (reference sequence). CDR3 length equals 17 residues. With 2 bases removed from V and 5 bases from J, the gap between germline ends came to 19 bases. The CDR3 DNA sequence: TGTGCCAGCAGCTTACGTGGTCTCGCAGCCTTAAACAATGAGCAGTTCTTC. Translating it yields CASSLRGLAALNNEQFF.

CDR3 region: CASSLNRDRRSSGANVLTF. The CDR3 region has the DNA TGTGCCAGCAGCTTAAACCGGGACAGGCGCTCTTCTGGGGCCAACGTCCTGACTTTC. The chain carries TRBV6-5 and TRBJ2-6; the match to TRBD1 covers 8 bases. The CDR3 sequence is 19 residues long. With V trimmed by 6 bases and J by 1 base, 14 bases remained unmatched. Germline V gene data show CDR1 as MNHEY and CDR2 as SVGAGI.

There are a few counts of this clonotype. The CDR3, as DNA: TGTGCCAGCAGTTTACCCCGGACAGGGGGAAGTGTGCAGTACTTC. Residues: CASSLPRTGGSVQYF. The gene calls are TRBV28 and TRBJ2-7; 10 nucleotides line up with TRBD1. The CDR3 has 15 amino acids. V was pared by 2 bases and J by 9 bases, with 10 bases of the junction left unmatched. Germline CDR1 reads MDHEN; CDR2 reads SYDVKM.

The sample holds a few counts of this clonotype. The chain links TRBV10-3 to TRBJ2-1; D perhaps matches TRBD2 (7 bases). V lost 9 bases and J 4 bases, leaving 13 bases between the germline ends. From germline, CDR1 is ENHRY and CDR2 SYGVKD. This CDR3 has 13 residues. This CDR3 reads CAMRGRFYNEQFF. In nucleotides, the CDR3 is TGTGCCATGCGGGGGCGGTTTTACAATGAGCAGTTCTTC.